These T cell receptor beta chains were read from a single sample in a study of Ad26.COV2.S vaccination and SARS-CoV-2 variants. This table comes from immunoSEQ multiplex PCR, and its TCRdb copy is limited to in-frame clones, with some not included. The profile covers roughly 460,000 clones, with 80% to 90% appearing a single time and approximately 1.7% taken by the ten largest. Sequencing used peripheral blood, obtained in a trial of Ad26.COV2.S vaccine versus placebo. All receptors derive from a person between 18 and 60 years old who received the Ad26.COV2.S COVID-19 vaccine or a placebo. Each CDR3 is given with its conserved first and last residue. The order of the fields is clone size, V gene, J gene, D gene, CDR3 protein, CDR3 DNA. A D gene is named only where the DNA matches it firmly. Only part of the rows carry a size: once, few, many, or a class if the clone is expanded.

clone_size: few
v_call: TRBV6-2/TRBV6-3
j_call: TRBJ1-3
d_call: .
cdr3_aa: CASSYKPDTIYF
cdr3_nt: TGTGCCAGCAGTTATAAACCGGACACCATATATTTT

clone_size: .
v_call: TRBV7-6
j_call: TRBJ2-2
d_call: .
cdr3_aa: CASSLARGVPGNTGELFF
cdr3_nt: TGTGCCAGCAGCTTAGCGAGAGGGGTTCCGGGGAATACCGGGGAGCTGTTTTTT

clone_size: few
v_call: TRBV9
j_call: TRBJ1-1
d_call: .
cdr3_aa: CASSGGVLNTEAFF
cdr3_nt: TGTGCCAGCAGCGGAGGGGTCTTGAACACTGAAGCTTTCTTT

clone_size: .
v_call: TRBV4-1
j_call: TRBJ1-6
d_call: .
cdr3_aa: CASSQGTYNSPLHF
cdr3_nt: TGCGCCAGCAGCCAGGGTACCTATAATTCACCCCTCCACTTT

clone_size: .
v_call: TRBV3-1/TRBV3-2
j_call: TRBJ1-2
d_call: .
cdr3_aa: CASSQEGNPRTGYTF
cdr3_nt: TGTGCCAGCAGCCAAGAGGGAAACCCTCGGACCGGCTACACCTTC

clone_size: .
v_call: TRBV5-1
j_call: TRBJ2-5
d_call: .
cdr3_aa: CASSPGTAGRTQYF
cdr3_nt: TGCGCCAGCAGCCCCGGGACCGCTGGAAGGACCCAGTACTTC

clone_size: few
v_call: TRBV11-2
j_call: TRBJ1-6
d_call: .
cdr3_aa: CASSLDQGLYNSPLHF
cdr3_nt: TGTGCCAGCAGCTTAGATCAGGGCTTATACAATTCACCCCTCCACTTT

clone_size: .
v_call: TRBV28
j_call: TRBJ2-7
d_call: TRBD1
cdr3_aa: CASSYRDRTYEQYF
cdr3_nt: TGTGCCAGCAGTTACAGGGACAGGACCTACGAGCAGTACTTC

clone_size: .
v_call: TRBV7-9
j_call: TRBJ2-1
d_call: TRBD2
cdr3_aa: CASRDSGRGPNEQFF
cdr3_nt: TGTGCCAGCAGAGATAGCGGGAGGGGCCCCAATGAGCAGTTCTTC

clone_size: .
v_call: TRBV28
j_call: TRBJ2-7
d_call: TRBD2
cdr3_aa: CASSTGRQYEQYF
cdr3_nt: TGTGCCAGCAGCACCGGGAGGCAATACGAGCAGTACTTC

clone_size: once
v_call: TRBV19
j_call: TRBJ1-1
d_call: TRBD1
cdr3_aa: CASSIYGTGATEAFF
cdr3_nt: TGTGCCAGTAGTATTTATGGGACAGGGGCCACTGAAGCTTTCTTT

clone_size: .
v_call: TRBV7-2
j_call: TRBJ2-1
d_call: TRBD2
cdr3_aa: CASSPASGGSYNEQFF
cdr3_nt: TGTGCCAGCAGCCCTGCTAGCGGGGGCTCCTACAATGAGCAGTTCTTC

clone_size: few
v_call: TRBV10-3
j_call: TRBJ1-1
d_call: .
cdr3_aa: CAISESKALQAFF
cdr3_nt: TGTGCCATCAGTGAGTCGAAGGCCCTCCAGGCTTTCTTT

clone_size: few
v_call: TRBV7-9
j_call: TRBJ1-2
d_call: .
cdr3_aa: CASSAQPGTGNYGYTF
cdr3_nt: TGTGCCAGCAGCGCCCAACCCGGGACGGGGAACTATGGCTACACCTTC

clone_size: .
v_call: TRBV18
j_call: TRBJ1-2
d_call: TRBD1
cdr3_aa: CASSQTGTGNYGYTF
cdr3_nt: TGTGCCAGCTCACAAACCGGGACAGGGAACTATGGCTACACCTTC

clone_size: .
v_call: TRBV12-5
j_call: TRBJ2-1
d_call: .
cdr3_aa: CASGLTEGNEQFF
cdr3_nt: TGTGCTAGTGGACTTACGGAAGGCAATGAGCAGTTCTTC

clone_size: .
v_call: TRBV9
j_call: TRBJ2-7
d_call: .
cdr3_aa: CASSTSGGLDEQYF
cdr3_nt: TGTGCCAGCAGCACAAGTGGCGGGCTCGACGAGCAGTACTTC

clone_size: once
v_call: TRBV6-5
j_call: TRBJ2-7
d_call: TRBD2
cdr3_aa: CASRQREVAYEQYF
cdr3_nt: TGTGCCAGCAGACAGCGGGAGGTAGCCTACGAGCAGTACTTC

clone_size: .
v_call: TRBV27
j_call: TRBJ1-1
d_call: .
cdr3_aa: CASSATPGRVTEAFF
cdr3_nt: TGTGCCAGCAGTGCGACTCCGGGGAGGGTCACTGAAGCTTTCTTT

clone_size: .
v_call: TRBV6-1
j_call: TRBJ2-1
d_call: TRBD2
cdr3_aa: CASSETSGRDYNEQFF
cdr3_nt: TGTGCCAGCAGTGAGACTAGCGGGAGGGACTACAATGAGCAGTTCTTC

clone_size: .
v_call: TRBV19
j_call: TRBJ1-1
d_call: .
cdr3_aa: CASSIGQVGNTEAFF
cdr3_nt: TGTGCCAGTAGTATAGGTCAGGTTGGGAACACTGAAGCTTTCTTT

clone_size: .
v_call: TRBV10-3
j_call: TRBJ2-5
d_call: .
cdr3_aa: CAISEGQTQYF
cdr3_nt: TGTGCCATCAGTGAGGGACAGACCCAGTACTTC

clone_size: .
v_call: TRBV19
j_call: TRBJ1-1
d_call: .
cdr3_aa: CASSVGGTEAFF
cdr3_nt: TGTGCCAGTAGCGTGGGAGGAACTGAAGCTTTCTTT

clone_size: .
v_call: TRBV28
j_call: TRBJ1-1
d_call: .
cdr3_aa: CASSFGRAGDTEAFF
cdr3_nt: TGTGCCAGCAGTTTTGGCCGGGCGGGGGACACTGAAGCTTTCTTT

clone_size: .
v_call: TRBV30
j_call: TRBJ2-7
d_call: TRBD1
cdr3_aa: CAWGQGVNEQYF
cdr3_nt: TGTGCCTGGGGACAGGGGGTAAACGAGCAGTACTTC

clone_size: .
v_call: TRBV7-9
j_call: TRBJ2-7
d_call: .
cdr3_aa: CASSLDVRYYEQYF
cdr3_nt: TGTGCCAGCAGCTTGGACGTTCGGTACTACGAGCAGTACTTC

clone_size: .
v_call: TRBV7-9
j_call: TRBJ2-7
d_call: .
cdr3_aa: CASSFDRTYEQYF
cdr3_nt: TGTGCCAGCAGCTTCGACAGAACCTACGAGCAGTACTTC

clone_size: .
v_call: TRBV11-2
j_call: TRBJ1-6
d_call: .
cdr3_aa: CASSPIRRTDNSPLHF
cdr3_nt: TGTGCCAGCAGCCCAATAAGACGGACAGATAATTCACCCCTCCACTTT

clone_size: once
v_call: TRBV5-1
j_call: TRBJ2-3
d_call: TRBD2
cdr3_aa: CASSFGLAVADTQYF
cdr3_nt: TGCGCCAGCAGCTTCGGGCTAGCGGTGGCAGATACGCAGTATTTT

clone_size: .
v_call: TRBV5-1
j_call: TRBJ1-5
d_call: TRBD1
cdr3_aa: CASSLAGGDQPQHF
cdr3_nt: TGCGCCAGCAGCTTGGCAGGGGGCGATCAGCCCCAGCATTTT

clone_size: .
v_call: TRBV5-1
j_call: TRBJ1-4
d_call: .
cdr3_aa: CASSLGQTTNEKLFF
cdr3_nt: TGCGCCAGCAGCTTGGGACAGACCACTAATGAAAAACTGTTTTTT

clone_size: .
v_call: TRBV19
j_call: TRBJ2-1
d_call: .
cdr3_aa: CASSTALANNEQFF
cdr3_nt: TGTGCCAGTAGCACCGCCCTAGCCAATAATGAGCAGTTCTTC

clone_size: .
v_call: TRBV6-6
j_call: TRBJ2-5
d_call: TRBD1
cdr3_aa: CASGQGRETQYF
cdr3_nt: TGTGCCAGCGGACAGGGTAGAGAGACCCAGTACTTC

clone_size: .
v_call: TRBV6-5
j_call: TRBJ1-3
d_call: .
cdr3_aa: CASRGYGNTIYF
cdr3_nt: TGTGCCAGCAGGGGGTATGGAAACACCATATATTTT

clone_size: .
v_call: TRBV7-8
j_call: TRBJ1-2
d_call: TRBD1
cdr3_aa: CASSLQGAKGYTF
cdr3_nt: TGTGCCAGCAGCTTACAGGGGGCGAAGGGCTACACCTTC

clone_size: once
v_call: TRBV5-1
j_call: TRBJ2-1
d_call: TRBD1
cdr3_aa: CASSFTGGAFYEQFF
cdr3_nt: TGCGCCAGCAGCTTTACAGGGGGCGCCTTTTATGAGCAGTTCTTC

clone_size: .
v_call: TRBV6-5
j_call: TRBJ1-1
d_call: TRBD1
cdr3_aa: CASSSGDRLLRTEAFF
cdr3_nt: TGTGCCAGCAGTTCCGGGGACAGGTTGTTGAGGACTGAAGCTTTCTTT

clone_size: .
v_call: TRBV6-4
j_call: TRBJ1-2
d_call: .
cdr3_aa: CASSDTGGYGYTF
cdr3_nt: TGTGCCAGCAGTGACACGGGGGGATATGGCTACACCTTC

clone_size: .
v_call: TRBV27
j_call: TRBJ2-7
d_call: TRBD2
cdr3_aa: CASSSLAGGTYEQYF
cdr3_nt: TGTGCCAGCAGCTCACTAGCGGGAGGAACCTACGAGCAGTACTTC

clone_size: once
v_call: TRBV19
j_call: TRBJ2-7
d_call: TRBD1
cdr3_aa: CASSPSTDRFGQYF
cdr3_nt: TGTGCCAGTAGTCCGTCCACGGACAGGTTCGGGCAGTACTTC

clone_size: .
v_call: TRBV9
j_call: TRBJ2-7
d_call: TRBD2
cdr3_aa: CASSEEPGGGADEQYF
cdr3_nt: TGTGCCAGCAGCGAGGAACCTGGCGGGGGGGCGGACGAGCAGTACTTC